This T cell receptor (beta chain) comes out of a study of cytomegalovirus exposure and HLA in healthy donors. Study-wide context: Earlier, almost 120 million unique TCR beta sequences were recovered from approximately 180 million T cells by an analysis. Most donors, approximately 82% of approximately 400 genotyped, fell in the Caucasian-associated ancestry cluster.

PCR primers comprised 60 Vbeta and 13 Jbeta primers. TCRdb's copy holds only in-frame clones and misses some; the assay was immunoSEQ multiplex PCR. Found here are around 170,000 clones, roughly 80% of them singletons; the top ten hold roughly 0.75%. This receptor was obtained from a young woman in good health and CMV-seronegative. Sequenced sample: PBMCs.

The CDR3 nucleotides are TGTGCCAGCAGCTTAGGGCCAGATACGCAGTATTTT. This translates into CASSLGPDTQYF. V usage is TRBV7-2 and J usage is TRBJ2-3; no definite D call. V lost 1 base, J lost 4 bases, and 3 bases lay in between. The CDR3 sequence is 12 residues long. The germline gives CDR1 SGHTA, CDR2 FQGNSA.